This T cell receptor beta chain was found in a study of T-cell memory formation after mild COVID-19. Regarding the study as a whole: The CD4+ clones that contracted clustered mainly within CM and EM, and the CD8+ clones concentrated in EMRA. Clones contracting day 15 to 85 were balanced CD4/CD8; later expanders leaned CD4+.

CDR3 length: 14 residues. J lost 4 bases, V lost 8 bases, and 8 bases had no gene match. CDR1 and CDR2 from the germline V gene are WSHSY and SAAADI. As concerns this clonotype: As yet, its antigen is unknown.

TCRdb passed the 5' RACE reads through MiXCR, listing each CDR3 protein once. The sample includes approximately 340,000 distinct CDR3 sequences, 15% to 20% of them seen just once. The TCR comes from a man in his late teens or twenties who had mild COVID-19 (a few samples of this study predate the infection). Cell type and time point are not known. The sequenced material came from PBMCs or a T cell subset sorted from them (not recorded which). The chain recombines TRBV10-2 with TRBJ1-2; the match to TRBD1 covers 9 bases. The CDR3 protein is CASSVRDRVYGYTF. As DNA, the CDR3 is TGCGCCAGCTCCGTACGGGACAGGGTCTATGGCTACACCTTC.